This TCR beta chain was captured by sequencing in a study of cytomegalovirus exposure and HLA in healthy donors (dated by TCRdb to about 2017). With respect to the entire study: An earlier analysis of several hundred of the donors reported 250 to 300 Gb of sequence data and 95 million to 140 million unique TCR beta sequences obtained from approximately 180 million T cells. In a later analysis, previously published TCR beta repertoires from hundreds of donors were re-analyzed and high-resolution HLA genotyping was added so that TCR occurrence patterns could be studied. Of the roughly 400 genotyped donors, approximately 83% fell in the genetic ancestry cluster associated with self-reported Caucasian donors. An early release covering roughly 580 HLA-typed donors comprised about 300 gigabases of sequencing data and 65 million to 100 million unique TCR sequences. All discovery cohort repertoires had been generated on a single sequencing platform. Among almost 400 genotyped donors of the cohort, an average of about 240,000 unique TCR beta nucleotide sequences were sequenced per donor, 15% to 20% of them non-productive. The aim of the study was to test whether cataloging public T cell receptors could identify signatures of past pathogen exposure. In an earlier analysis of about 590 of the donors, high-throughput TCR beta sequencing was used to judge whether each TCR beta V gene segment behaved as functional or pseudogenic. Class I and class II HLA loci were covered by the typing at four-digit resolution. Several DR-DQ haplotypes were treated as single units for association and clustering because of strong linkage in the cohort. Typing coverage differed by locus: A, B, C, DRB1 and DQB1 were typed in roughly 620-630 donors, DQA1 in 522, DPA1 in 600 to 610, and DPB1 in 450 to 490. A later genetic analysis used genome-wide SNP genotypes for about 65% of the 666 donors, treating that subset as a discovery cohort. Rather than using new phenotypic data, the later analysis identified candidate immune exposures from TCR beta sequences and from how often those sequences occurred across donors. The study profiled the T cell repertoires of 666 subjects by immunosequencing and related them to cytomegalovirus serostatus. Along with the roughly 670-subject first cohort, a separate validation cohort of about 110 different subjects was used. High-throughput TCR immunosequencing, statistical association of individual TCRs with disease status, and machine learning were combined to predict cytomegalovirus infection status. Donor age, sex, ethnicity and CMV serostatus were compiled together with the repertoire data. General findings and caveats noted by the study authors: In a later analysis, HLA-associated TCR beta chains were found to be more clonally expanded and to have lower generation probabilities than equally common non-associated chains. Specific HLA alleles were associated with 15,000 to 20,000 TCR beta sequences at a false discovery rate of 0.05 in a later analysis. In an earlier analysis of fewer than 750 of the donors, most TCR beta V segments were observed in productive rearrangements about 87% or about 30% of the time, broadly matching IMGT annotations. Presence/absence analyses assumed roughly uniform sequencing depth across donors, an assumption that may not hold. Because HLA typing was missing for some donors at each locus, association tests included only the typed subset. Only TCR beta chains were sequenced in this cohort, and the absence of alpha or paired-chain data limited detectable features. In vitro tests confirmed that a few of the cytomegalovirus-associated TCR beta chains recognize cytomegalovirus antigens. Fewer than 20 rarely observed V segments, including chromosome 9 orphons, were excluded from the earlier analysis of several hundred of the donors because counts were too low. According to a later analysis, most CMV-associated TCR beta chains appeared to be HLA-restricted, and the HLA associations seemed to be driven largely by CMV exposure. For the cohort, immune exposure information was limited to CMV serostatus. In a later genetic analysis, a missense DCLRE1C variant was associated with V-gene and J-gene trimming of TCR beta chains, and the association was replicated in an independent cohort. A further reported finding was that TCR beta sequences accurately predicted the HLA-A and HLA-B alleles for most subjects in the first cohort. A cluster of highly shared sequence variants was judged likely to be a technical artifact of the sequencing pipeline. It was suggested by the authors that the approach could potentially be generalized to other disease states and immunological phenotypes. In both the original and validation cohorts, the classifier was reported to diagnose cytomegalovirus status with high specificity and sensitivity. In a later genetic analysis, fewer N-insertions in productive TCRs were reported among donors in an Asian-associated ancestry cluster than the approximately 630-donor mean. Some IMGT-functional V segments, including TRBV6-2 and TRBV6-3, could not be told apart with the 87-base-pair reads, so those segments were excluded. Strong co-occurrence of HLA alleles, especially DR and DQ, made assigning TCR associations to individual alleles difficult. In the study, some 180 TCR beta chains were listed as associated with cytomegalovirus. According to a later analysis, parvovirus B19, influenza, CMV and Epstein-Barr virus appeared linked to several top co-occurrence clusters. Linkage disequilibrium might explain the correlated functional status among segregating V segments, but an unknown experimental factor could not be excluded. In a later analysis, TCR association rates were found to vary across HLA loci, with the most associated TCRs seen for DRB1 alleles and the fewest for HLA-C alleles. While some public TCRs were present in many individuals, most TCR sequences turned up only very rarely across donors.

Receptors were amplified or captured by the immunoSEQ multiplex PCR assay. A mixture of 60 forward primers for TCR Vbeta segments and 13 reverse primers for TCR Jbeta segments was used in the multiplex PCR. The CDR3 region of rearranged TCR beta genes was amplified from genomic DNA by a multiplex PCR assay. On the Illumina HiSeq System, the amplified TCR beta libraries were sequenced as 87-base-pair reads. Concerning the study's data processing: Across the 670 or so repertoires, a later analysis counted tens of millions of unique TCR beta chains, approximately 12 million of which were shared by at least two donors. Raw reads were error-corrected and collapsed into unique sequences by a nearest-neighbor algorithm in which closely related sequences were merged to remove PCR and sequencing errors. Alignment of CDR3 sequences to IMGT reference sequences was used to assign V, D and J gene segments. For a sequence to be retained, a match of at least six nucleotides to both a V gene segment and a J gene segment was required. A rearrangement counted as productive if the CDR3 had no stop codons and remained in frame with V and J, and every other rearrangement counted as non-productive. CDR3 was defined according to IMGT convention as the region running from the second conserved V-encoded cysteine to the conserved J-encoded phenylalanine. The earlier analysis of 500 to 750 of the donors excluded any sequence lacking an unambiguous match to a single V gene segment. In an earlier analysis of some 590 of the donors, a V segment was called functional when productive rearrangements were above 56.7%, and segregating when the standard deviation between donors exceeded 5%. A statistical classification framework was developed to diagnose cytomegalovirus status using the catalog of TCR beta chain sequences. V and J gene assignment, in a later analysis, came from comparing TCR nucleotide sequences with IMGT/GENE-DB human TR gene sequences. Using the TCRdist pipeline, a later analysis assigned CDR3 sequences along with most-parsimonious VDJ recombination scenarios. A later analysis defined each TCR beta chain by its CDR3 amino acid sequence plus V-gene family, and excluded reads lacking a unique V-gene family. As a way to deal with suspected cross-contamination and a sequencing artifact, a later analysis dropped 500 to 700 nucleotide sequences that were highly shared and had low generation probability. For each public chain, a later analysis derived a clonal expansion index from normalized ranks of inferred template counts within each repertoire. Generation probabilities in a later analysis came from a VDJ recombination model fitted to out-of-frame rearrangements, and those results were checked against IGoR. In a later analysis, hypergeometric tests were used to score TCR-TCR, TCR-HLA and TCR-CMV co-occurrence, with a repertoire-size bias correction applied to TCR pairs. A later analysis estimated false discovery rates by permuting HLA or CMV assignments 20 times. In a later analysis, co-occurring TCRs were grouped using DBSCAN, and TCRdist sequence similarity was added for clustering within HLA-allele-positive subsets. Repertoires with fewer than 30,000 or more than 120,000 public chains were left out of co-occurrence clustering, as were about five repertoires with anomalous nucleotide sharing. TCRdb limited this immuneACCESS table to in-frame rearrangements with V and J called. A share of clones is missing; checked studies link under half to unresolved V genes, and the rest is unexplained. V, J and clone size were drawn from that table, and D and trimming were deduced from the DNA. The sample table records 150,000 to 160,000 clones; 60% to 85% of these occur just once. 3% to 4% of the sample comes from the top ten.

In the case of this clone: It has no known antigen specificity. No much larger clone exists at a distance of one base, and base qualities are not known.

Reading the germline V gene (reference sequence) gives CDR1 MNHEY and CDR2 SMNVEV. Relative to germline, V is 6 bases shorter and J is 0 bases shorter, with 9 bases between their ends. Counted from cysteine to phenylalanine, this CDR3 has 13 amino acids. Only the CDR3 DNA stays, 39 bases, in frame from base 1. The cohort was made up of about 670 healthy bone marrow donors. At the time of sampling, all cohort members were nominally healthy, though unrecorded immune exposures were likely present. The donor was CMV seronegative and was included in the group of about 400 seronegative cohort members. A peripheral blood sample was provided by each donor, and peripheral blood mononuclear cells were used for TCR beta sequencing. The Qiagen DNeasy Blood Extraction Kit was used to extract genomic DNA from the blood cell samples.

The clonotype comes from a woman in her thirties or forties in good health and CMV-seronegative. This sequence uses TRBV27 and TRBJ2-7; 6 matching bases give a weak D call of TRBD1. Sample: PBMCs. The DNA sequence follows: TGTGCCAGCAGCGACAGGAGCTCCTACGAGCAGTACTTC. Translated, it reads CASSDRSSYEQYF.